The clone carrying this T cell receptor beta chain was found a few times. Its antigen remains unknown. This sample was included in a study of T cells after yellow fever vaccination. Study overall: Preparation of the low-cell-number fractions used SMART-Seq v4 Ultra Low Input.

Findings of the study overall: The study re-detected most primary-vaccination clones after the booster (approximately 96% CD4, around 90% CD8).

The CDR3 is 16 amino acids. Trimming took 2 bases from V and 3 from J, leaving 13 bases between them. 5'RACE template switching added a universal primer site and UMIs to TCR cDNA. TCRdb re-called the 5' RACE reads with MiXCR, one entry per CDR3 protein. The sample carries 300,000 to 350,000 distinct CDR3 sequences, roughly 7.5% recorded once. This chain connects TRBV12-3 or TRBV12-4 to TRBJ2-2; D remains ambiguous. This specimen consisted of PBMCs, obtained around 45 days after the first yellow fever vaccination. The TCR was taken from a young man who received the YFV17D yellow fever vaccine. In DNA form, the CDR3 reads TGTGCCAGCAGTTTATTAAAGACGGAATACACCGGGGAGCTGTTTTTT. Protein: CASSLLKTEYTGELFF.